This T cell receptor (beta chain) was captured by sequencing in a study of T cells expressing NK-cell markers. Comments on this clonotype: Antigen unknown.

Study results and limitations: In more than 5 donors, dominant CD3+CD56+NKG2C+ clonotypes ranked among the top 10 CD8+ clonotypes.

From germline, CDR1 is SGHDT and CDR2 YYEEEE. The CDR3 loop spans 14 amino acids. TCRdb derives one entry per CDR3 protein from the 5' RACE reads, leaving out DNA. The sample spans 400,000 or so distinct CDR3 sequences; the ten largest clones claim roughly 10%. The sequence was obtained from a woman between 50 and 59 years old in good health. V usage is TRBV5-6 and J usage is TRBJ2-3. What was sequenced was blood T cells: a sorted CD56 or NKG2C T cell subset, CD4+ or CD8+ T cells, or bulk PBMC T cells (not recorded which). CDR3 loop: CASSKLGNTDTQYF.